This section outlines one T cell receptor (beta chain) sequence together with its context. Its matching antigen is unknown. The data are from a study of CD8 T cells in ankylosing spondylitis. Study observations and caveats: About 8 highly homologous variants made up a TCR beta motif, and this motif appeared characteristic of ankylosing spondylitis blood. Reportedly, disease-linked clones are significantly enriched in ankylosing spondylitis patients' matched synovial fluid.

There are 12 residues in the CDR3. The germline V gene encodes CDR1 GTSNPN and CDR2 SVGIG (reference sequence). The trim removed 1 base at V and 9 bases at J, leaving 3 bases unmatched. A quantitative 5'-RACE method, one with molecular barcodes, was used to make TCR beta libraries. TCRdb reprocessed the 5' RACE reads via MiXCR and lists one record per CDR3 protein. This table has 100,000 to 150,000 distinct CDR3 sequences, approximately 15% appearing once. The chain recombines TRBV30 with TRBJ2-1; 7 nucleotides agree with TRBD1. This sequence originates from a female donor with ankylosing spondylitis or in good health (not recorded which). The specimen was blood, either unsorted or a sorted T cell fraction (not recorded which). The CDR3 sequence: CAWSEGASEQFF. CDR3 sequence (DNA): TGTGCCTGGAGTGAGGGGGCGTCTGAGCAGTTCTTC.